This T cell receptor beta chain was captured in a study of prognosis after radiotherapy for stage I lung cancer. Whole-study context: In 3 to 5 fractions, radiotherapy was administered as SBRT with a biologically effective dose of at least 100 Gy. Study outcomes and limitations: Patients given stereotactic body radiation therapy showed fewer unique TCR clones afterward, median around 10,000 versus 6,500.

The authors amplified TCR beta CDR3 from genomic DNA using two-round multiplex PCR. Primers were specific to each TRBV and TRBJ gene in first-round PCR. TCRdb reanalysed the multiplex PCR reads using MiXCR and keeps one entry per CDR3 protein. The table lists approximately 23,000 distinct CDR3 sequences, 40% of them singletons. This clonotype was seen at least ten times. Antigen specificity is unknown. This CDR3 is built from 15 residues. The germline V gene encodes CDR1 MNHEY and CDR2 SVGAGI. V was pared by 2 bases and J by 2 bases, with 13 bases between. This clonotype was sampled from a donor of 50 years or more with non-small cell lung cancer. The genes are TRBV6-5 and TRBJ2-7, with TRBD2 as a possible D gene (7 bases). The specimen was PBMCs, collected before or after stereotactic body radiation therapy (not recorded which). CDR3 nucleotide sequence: TGTGCCAGCAGTTACACAACAGGGAGGGCCTACGAGCAGTACTTC. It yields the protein CASSYTTGRAYEQYF.